These 31 T cell receptor beta chains came from one sample sequenced in a study of T cell responses to AZD1222 COVID-19 vaccine. Using immunoSEQ multiplex PCR, the repertoire was profiled, and TCRdb retains in-frame clones only, with some absent. The table records about 140,000 clones, over 85% of them present only once. The starting material was peripheral blood, obtained on day 0 of AZD1222 vaccination. The receptors were sampled from an adult in good health.

Written as DNA, the CDR3 is TGTGCCAGCGGCTCGGGGGGTTCGAACACTGAAGCTTTCTTT. Translated, it gives CASGSGGSNTEAFF. V and J are TRBV21-1 and TRBJ1-1. TRBV21-1 is a listed pseudogene. The CDR3 runs 14 residues.

The chain employs TRBV23-1 and TRBJ2-7; 7 nucleotides line up with TRBD1. TRBV23-1 counts as an open reading frame of uncertain function. This CDR3 contains 15 residues. With 2 bases clipped from V and 0 bases from J, the junction kept 4 bases outside the gene matches. The DNA for the CDR3 is TGCGCCAGCAGTCAAACCGGGGACAGCTCCTACGAGCAGTACTTC. This encodes CASSQTGDSSYEQYF.

V usage is TRBV18 and J usage is TRBJ2-3; D is unresolved. CDR1 KGHSH and CDR2 LQKENI come from the germline V gene. The CDR3 consists of 15 residues. V was clipped by 1 base and J by 1 base, with 9 bases between them. The CDR3, as DNA: TGTGCCAGCTCACCACTGGCGTCAGGCACAGATACGCAGTATTTT. As protein: CASSPLASGTDTQYF.

This sequence joins TRBV2 and TRBJ1-4; a weak D match, TRBD1 (5 bases). CDR3 length: 16 residues. The V and J ends lost 2 bases and 6 bases respectively, with 16 bases between them. Germline-derived CDR1 and CDR2 are SNHLY and FYNNEI. Here the CDR3 reads CASSETRVEVYEKLFF. The CDR3 DNA sequence: TGTGCCAGCAGTGAAACCAGGGTGGAGGTCTATGAAAAACTGTTTTTT.

The rearrangement uses TRBV19 and TRBJ1-2; a weak D match, TRBD1 (6 bases). CDR3 size: 16 residues. Germline V gene data show CDR1 as LNHDA and CDR2 as SQIVND (reference sequence). V was cut by 5 bases and J by 7 bases, with 23 bases left in between. The CDR3 spells CASSANPGSGVGGYTF. For the CDR3, the DNA is TGTGCCAGTAGTGCCAACCCAGGATCAGGGGTTGGTGGCTACACCTTC.

This clone came up a few times. The J gene is TRBJ1-1, the V gene TRBV19, with 10 bases lining up with TRBD1. The V gene end was trimmed by 6 bases and the J gene end by 4 bases; junction bases not matched to a gene: 5. This CDR3 comprises 14 residues. Germline loops: CDR1 LNHDA, CDR2 SQIVND (reference sequence). CDR3 sequence reads: CASRGQGLRTEAFF. CDR3 nucleotide sequence: TGTGCCAGTAGGGGACAGGGGTTGCGCACTGAAGCTTTCTTT.

As DNA, the CDR3 is TGTGCCAGCAGCTTAGTCGCCGGGAACAATCAGCCCCAGCATTTT. This encodes CASSLVAGNNQPQHF. V gene TRBV7-2 combines with J gene TRBJ1-5, with unresolved D. CDR1 and CDR2 from the germline V gene are SGHTA and FQGNSA. Trimming removed 1 base from V and 3 bases from J, with 10 bases in between. The length of the CDR3 is 15 residues. Complete variable domain (other parts from reference TRBV7-2 and TRBJ1-5): GAGVSQSPSNKVTEKGKDVELRCDPISGHTALYWYRQSLGQGLEFLIYFQGNSAPDKSGLPSDRFSAERTGGSVSTLTIQRTQQEDSAVYLCASSLVAGNNQPQHFGDGTRLSIL.

This clone was observed many times. The V call is TRBV27, the J call TRBJ2-7, with no clear D. The germline V and J ends were trimmed by 0 bases and 2 bases, with 14 bases remaining between them. CDR3 size: 16 residues. Germline CDR1 and CDR2: MNHEY and SMNVEV (reference sequence). The DNA of the CDR3 is TGTGCCAGCAGTTTATCACTCAGGACGGTGGCCTACGAGCAGTACTTC. This sequence encodes CASSLSLRTVAYEQYF.

This clone was found once. The chain combines TRBV10-2 with TRBJ2-3; 13 bases agree with TRBD2. Germline values: CDR1 WSHSY, CDR2 SAAADI. The CDR3 totals 19 residues. Trimming at V came to 6 bases and at J to 5 bases, leaving 17 bases not matched to a gene. CDR3 sequence reads: CASSFPGLAGLPREDTQYF. As DNA, the CDR3 is TGCGCCAGCAGCTTTCCGGGACTAGCGGGACTTCCCCGAGAAGATACGCAGTATTTT.

The J gene is TRBJ1-5, the V gene TRBV20-1; possible D gene TRBD1, 5 bases. V was shortened by 3 bases and J by 2 bases, with 14 bases between the two germline ends. The germline V gene has CDR1 DFQATT and CDR2 SNEGSKA (reference sequence). This CDR3 spans 15 amino acids. CDR3 nucleotides: TGCAGTGCTAGTGCTTCGGGGGAGGGCAATCAGCCCCAGCATTTT. Its protein is CSASASGEGNQPQHF.

This clone has only a few counts. The chain is built from TRBV15 and TRBJ2-7; 7 positions match TRBD1. This CDR3 is 15 amino acids long. Germline assignment: CDR1 LNHNV and CDR2 YYDKDF (reference sequence). V dropped 4 bases and J dropped 4; count of bases not matched to a gene: 10. The CDR3 DNA reads TGTGCCACCAGCACCCCAGGGACAGTTAATTACGAGCAGTACTTC. As protein: CATSTPGTVNYEQYF. The full variable domain, rest sourced from reference TRBV15 and TRBJ2-7, is DAMVIQNPRYQVTQFGKPVTLSCSQTLNHNVMYWYQQKSSQAPKLLFHYYDKDFNNEADTPDNFQSRRPNTSFCFLDIRSPGLGDTAMYLCATSTPGTVNYEQYFGPGTRLTVT.

The rearrangement joins TRBV6-5 to TRBJ2-7; 7 positions match TRBD2. The CDR3 has 15 residues. Trimming removed 6 bases from V and 3 bases from J; junction bases left unmatched: 11. CDR1 and CDR2 from the germline V gene are MNHEY and SVGAGI. Here the CDR3 reads CASRHPRGGSYEQYF. As DNA, the CDR3 is TGTGCCAGCAGACACCCCCGGGGCGGGAGCTACGAGCAGTACTTC.

The chain recombines TRBV15 with TRBJ2-7; TRBD2 aligns across 12 bases. Per germline, CDR1 LNHNV and CDR2 YYDKDF (reference sequence). V lost 2 bases to trimming and J lost 4 bases; unmatched junction nucleotides: 6. CDR3 length equals 16 residues. The CDR3 protein is CATSRQRTSGKYEQYF. The CDR3 region has the DNA TGTGCCACCAGCAGACAACGGACTAGCGGGAAGTACGAGCAGTACTTC.

The chain carries TRBV9 and TRBJ2-1; 7 bases map to TRBD2. Germline V gene data show CDR1 as SGDLS and CDR2 as YYNGEE. The CDR3 has 16 amino acids. With V trimmed by 0 bases and J by 2 bases, 5 bases remained unmatched. The CDR3 is CASSVGPGLAYNEQFF. The CDR3 coding sequence is TGTGCCAGCAGCGTAGGTCCCGGACTAGCCTACAATGAGCAGTTCTTC.

The table lists this clone with a few counts. J is TRBJ2-5 and V is TRBV9; 9 nucleotides match TRBD2. Germline values: CDR1 SGDLS, CDR2 YYNGEE. This CDR3 spans 16 amino acids. The J segment lost 2 bases and the V segment lost 0 bases, leaving 5 bases of the junction unmatched. The CDR3: CASSVAAGGRQETQYF. The CDR3 region has the DNA TGTGCCAGCAGCGTAGCCGCGGGAGGGAGGCAAGAGACCCAGTACTTC.

J is TRBJ2-3 and V is TRBV5-1; maybe TRBD1 (5 bases). The germline V gene has CDR1 SGHRS and CDR2 YFSETQ. Between the trimmed V and J ends, which lost 5 bases and 10 bases, there was a span of 17 bases. This CDR3 contains 13 residues. The CDR3 is CASRQEIHTPQYF. The CDR3, as DNA: TGCGCCAGCAGACAGGAGATACACACACCGCAGTATTTT.

The V and J genes are TRBV6-5 and TRBJ2-1; TRBD2 is a possible D gene (5 bases). The CDR3 is 15 amino acids. V gave up 4 bases and J gave up 1 base, with 11 bases separating them. Per germline, CDR1 MNHEY and CDR2 SVGAGI. The CDR3, as DNA: TGTGCCAGCAGTTCTGACTGGACTTCCTACAATGAGCAGTTCTTC. It translates to CASSSDWTSYNEQFF.

The rearrangement joins TRBV28 to TRBJ2-7; possibly TRBD2 for D (6 bases). Per germline, CDR1 MDHEN and CDR2 SYDVKM. The CDR3 is made up of 15 amino acids. V was cut by 3 bases and J by 5 bases, with 17 bases left in between. Here the CDR3 reads CASSLGGGDFNEQYF. In DNA form, the CDR3 reads TGTGCCAGCAGTTTGGGCGGAGGGGACTTTAACGAGCAGTACTTC.

This chain's CDR3 is CASSSSTRGRFGYTF. The CDR3 DNA reads as TGTGCCAGCAGTTCTTCAACGAGGGGGCGCTTTGGCTACACCTTC. The V gene is TRBV6-5, the J gene TRBJ1-2; 7 positions agree with TRBD1. J lost 7 bases, V lost 4 bases, and 12 bases had no gene match. The CDR3 runs 15 residues. Germline V gives CDR1 MNHEY, CDR2 SVGAGI.

The chain recombines TRBV10-3 with TRBJ2-7; perhaps TRBD2 as D (6 bases). The V gene lost 10 bases and the J gene lost 4 bases, with 20 bases spanning the gap. Germline lookup yields CDR1 ENHRY and CDR2 SYGVKD. This CDR3 is built from 14 residues. In DNA, the CDR3 is TGTGCCACCTCTCTAGCGACTAGAGGGTACGAGCAGTACTTC. Translation: CATSLATRGYEQYF.

The chain has TRBV13 and TRBJ2-3, with D possibly TRBD2 on 6 matching bases. Germline V lookup: CDR1 PRHDT, CDR2 FYEKMQ (reference sequence). Trimming shortened V by 3 bases and J by 6 bases, and 13 bases separated the two germline ends. The CDR3 has 14 amino acids. DNA of the CDR3: TGTGCCAGCAGCTTGGGGACTTCCCGGGATACGCAGTATTTT. As protein: CASSLGTSRDTQYF.

The CDR3 is CASSLKGLANQPQHF. The CDR3, as DNA: TGTGCCAGCAGCTTGAAGGGTCTGGCAAATCAGCCCCAGCATTTT. V is TRBV5-8 and J is TRBJ1-5, with D uncertain. Per germline, CDR1 SGHTS and CDR2 YDEGEE. CDR3 length: 15 residues. The ends were cut back, 1 base at V and 4 bases at J, with 12 bases in the middle.

The chain employs TRBV5-1 and TRBJ1-2; D is possibly TRBD1 (6 bases). Germline V gene sequence: CDR1 SGHRS, CDR2 YFSETQ. The CDR3 is 13 residues long. With 5 bases removed from V and 8 bases from J, the gap between germline ends came to 16 bases. The CDR3 region is CASSPQGQRGYTF. The CDR3 coding sequence is TGCGCCAGCAGTCCCCAGGGGCAGAGGGGCTACACCTTC.

This clone was seen just once. This chain uses TRBV7-8 with TRBJ1-3; no definite D call. The germline V gene encodes CDR1 SGHVS and CDR2 FQNEAQ. Trimming stripped 3 bases from V and 3 bases from J, with 6 bases between. The CDR3 has 13 amino acids. This chain's CDR3 is CASSFADGNTIYF. CDR3 in DNA: TGTGCCAGCAGCTTTGCTGATGGAAACACCATATATTTT.

V usage is TRBV6-6 and J usage is TRBJ2-5; no reliable D call. Germline assignment: CDR1 MNHNY and CDR2 SVGAGI (reference sequence). The V end was cut by 6 bases, the J end by 0 bases, with 11 bases between. CDR3 size: 14 residues. The CDR3 DNA reads TGTGCCAGCAGCTACACGCCTTACCAAGAGACCCAGTACTTC. It specifies CASSYTPYQETQYF.

The gene calls are TRBV7-9 and TRBJ1-2, with D possibly matching TRBD1 (5 bases). The germline V gene has CDR1 SEHNR and CDR2 FQNEAQ (reference sequence). Trimming pared 0 bases from V and 8 bases from J, leaving 16 bases between. CDR3 length equals 15 residues. In DNA form, the CDR3 reads TGTGCCAGCAGCTTAGCGGAGGCAGGGTTGGGGGGCTACACCTTC. Amino acids: CASSLAEAGLGGYTF. The full variable domain, rest sourced from reference TRBV7-9 and TRBJ1-2, is DTGVSQNPRHKITKRGQNVTFRCDPISEHNRLYWYRQTLGQGPEFLTYFQNEAQLEKSRLLSDRFSAERPKGSFSTLEIQRTEQGDSAMYLCASSLAEAGLGGYTFGSGTRLTVV.

V usage is TRBV7-9 and J usage is TRBJ2-7; 8 positions agree with TRBD1. Looked up from germline, CDR1 is SEHNR and CDR2 is FQNEAQ (reference sequence). The CDR3 is made up of 14 amino acids. V was clipped by 7 bases and J by 2 bases; unmatched bases: 7. CDR3 in amino acids: CASTPDRGPYEQYF. The CDR3 DNA reads TGTGCCAGCACCCCAGACAGGGGCCCCTACGAGCAGTACTTC.

The chain combines TRBV7-6 with TRBJ1-6; TRBD1 might be the D (5 bases). V gave up 3 bases and J gave up 8 bases, with 14 bases separating them. CDR3 length equals 15 residues. The V gene's germline CDR1 is SGHVS and CDR2 FNYEAQ. CDR3 DNA sequence: TGTGCCAGCAGCTTGGTTGGGGGAGCAGATTCACCCCTCCACTTT. Protein: CASSLVGGADSPLHF. The entire variable domain, with the rest obtained from reference TRBV7-6 and TRBJ1-6, is as follows: GAGVSQSPRYKVTKRGQDVALRCDPISGHVSLYWYRQALGQGPEFLTYFNYEAQQDKSGLPNDRFSAERPEGSISTLTIQRTEQRDSAMYRCASSLVGGADSPLHFGNGTRLTVT.

The chain employs TRBV5-1 and TRBJ1-2; 7 nucleotides line up with TRBD1. Germline values: CDR1 SGHRS, CDR2 YFSETQ. CDR3 length: 15 amino acids. V was clipped by 0 bases and J by 3 bases; unmatched bases: 5. The CDR3 region has the DNA TGCGCCAGCAGCTTGGAAGGGGGCGTTGACTATGGCTACACCTTC. The encoded protein is CASSLEGGVDYGYTF.

The CDR3 coding sequence is TGTGCCAGCAGCATTAGCGGGAGCTCCTACGAGCAGTACTTC. Its translation is CASSISGSSYEQYF. The gene calls are TRBV4-2 and TRBJ2-7; 9 bases match TRBD2. Germline CDR1 reads LGHNA; CDR2 reads YNFKEQ. The V segment lost 5 bases and the J segment 0 bases; nucleotides outside the gene matches: 2. CDR3 length: 14 residues.

This clone appeared once. The chain has TRBV19 and TRBJ2-7; either TRBD1 or TRBD2 may fit D (5 bases each). V was cut by 2 bases and J by 8 bases, with 19 bases left in between. The germline gives CDR1 LNHDA, CDR2 SQIVND (reference sequence). CDR3 size: 15 residues. The CDR3: CASSILPGPANQQYF. CDR3 bases: TGTGCCAGTAGTATACTACCGGGACCGGCTAACCAGCAGTACTTC.